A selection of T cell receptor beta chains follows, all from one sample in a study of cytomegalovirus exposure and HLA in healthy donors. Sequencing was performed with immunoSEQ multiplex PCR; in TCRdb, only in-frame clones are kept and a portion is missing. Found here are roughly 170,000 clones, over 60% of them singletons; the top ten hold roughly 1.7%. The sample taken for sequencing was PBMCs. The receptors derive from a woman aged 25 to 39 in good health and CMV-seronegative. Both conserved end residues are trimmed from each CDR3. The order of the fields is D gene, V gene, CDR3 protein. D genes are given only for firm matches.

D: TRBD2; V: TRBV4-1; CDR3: ASSPSGGSYEQY
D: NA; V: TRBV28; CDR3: ASSWGLPGELF
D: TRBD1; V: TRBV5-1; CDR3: ASSTSQGVRIYGYT
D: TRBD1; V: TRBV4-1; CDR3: ASSQVLGGQGSNTEAF
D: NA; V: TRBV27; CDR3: ASSLYQGGGYT
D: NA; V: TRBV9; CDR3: ASSVGTGNDGYT
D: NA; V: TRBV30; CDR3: AWNQNAYEQY
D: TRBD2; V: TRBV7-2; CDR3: ASSLEAGGTDTQY
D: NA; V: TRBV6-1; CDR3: ASSETGQY
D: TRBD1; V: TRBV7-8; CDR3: ASSLGGTGNYGYT